These 15 T cell receptor beta chains originate from one sample sequenced in a study of cytomegalovirus exposure and HLA in healthy donors (dated by TCRdb to 2016 to 2017). To prepare the library, the immunoSEQ multiplex PCR assay was applied. For the multiplex PCR, a mixture combining 60 forward primers for TCR Vbeta segments and 13 reverse primers for TCR Jbeta segments was used. In TCRdb, the immuneACCESS table is reduced to in-frame sequences with V and J assigned. These tables do not hold every clone; where another copy was compared, an unresolved V gene accounts for under half, and the others remain unexplained. The sample's table covers about 64,000 clones. 3.6% of the sample comes from the top ten. The sequenced sample consisted of PBMCs. The receptors were gathered from a woman aged 18-29 years in good health and CMV-seronegative.

The chain couples TRBV5-6 to TRBJ2-4; 8 bases are shared with TRBD1. V lost 3 bases to trimming and J lost 13 bases; unmatched junction nucleotides: 9. Germline loops: CDR1 SGHDT, CDR2 YYEEEE. CDR3 length equals 13 residues. The CDR3 reads CASSSGQGDSQYF. Written as DNA, the CDR3 is TGTGCCAGCAGCTCAGGACAGGGCGATTCACAGTACTTC.

The rearrangement links TRBV9 to TRBJ1-2; D gene unclear. This CDR3 region has 11 residues. Germline CDR1 is SGDLS and CDR2 is YYNGEE. Trimming took 7 bases from V and 2 from J, leaving 6 bases between them. The CDR3, as DNA: TGTGCCAGCCGGGGAAACTATGGCTACACCTTC. This sequence encodes CASRGNYGYTF.

The V gene is TRBV5-1, the J gene TRBJ1-4; TRBD1 matches 8 bases. J lost 0 bases, V lost 5 bases, and 6 bases had no gene match. This CDR3 has 16 residues. Germline lookup yields CDR1 SGHRS and CDR2 YFSETQ. The CDR3 here is CASRPTGQATNEKLFF. DNA for the CDR3: TGCGCCAGCAGGCCAACGGGACAGGCAACTAATGAAAAACTGTTTTTT.

The rearrangement uses TRBV11-3 and TRBJ2-1; TRBD2 agrees at 8 bases. Per the germline V gene, CDR1 is SGHNT and CDR2 is YENEEA. J gave up 5 bases and V 5 bases, and 8 bases lay outside the gene matches. The CDR3 contains 15 residues. The CDR3 is CASSPLAVGDNEQFF. The CDR3 DNA is TGTGCCAGCAGCCCACTAGCGGTCGGGGACAATGAGCAGTTCTTC.

The V gene is TRBV9, the J gene TRBJ2-7; 11 nucleotides match TRBD2. There are 14 residues in the CDR3. In germline, CDR1 is SGDLS, CDR2 YYNGEE. J lost 7 bases, V lost 3 bases, and 6 bases had no gene match. The chain's CDR3 is CASSGSGGAREQYF. DNA of the CDR3: TGTGCCAGCAGCGGTAGCGGGGGGGCTAGGGAGCAGTACTTC.

The V and J genes are TRBV5-4 and TRBJ2-5, with TRBD1 identical over 8 bases. The CDR3 loop spans 14 amino acids. Germline V gene data show CDR1 as SGHNT and CDR2 as YYREEE (reference sequence). The J segment lost 5 bases and the V segment lost 1 base, leaving 4 bases of the junction unmatched. The CDR3 nucleotides read TGTGCCAGCAGCTTGCAGGGGGCGCAGGAGACCCAGTACTTC. Protein: CASSLQGAQETQYF.

This sequence joins TRBV19 and TRBJ1-1; tentative D call: TRBD1 (6 bases). The ends were cut back, 6 bases at V and 1 base at J, with 12 bases in the middle. The CDR3 sequence is 14 residues long. Per the germline V gene, CDR1 is LNHDA and CDR2 is SQIVND (reference sequence). CDR3 residues: CASSRQVTNTEAFF. DNA of the CDR3: TGTGCCAGTAGCCGACAGGTTACGAACACTGAAGCTTTCTTT.

The chain uses TRBV7-9 and TRBJ1-1, with D tentatively TRBD1 (6 bases). Per the germline V gene, CDR1 is SEHNR and CDR2 is FQNEAQ (reference sequence). V lost 1 base, J lost 5 bases, and 14 bases lay in between. The CDR3 totals 15 residues. CDR3 amino acids: CASSLGTGWGTEAFF. The CDR3 nucleotides read TGTGCCAGCAGCTTAGGCACAGGGTGGGGGACTGAAGCTTTCTTT.

The chain links TRBV27 to TRBJ1-1; D is undetermined. V shed 6 bases and J shed 0 bases, with 11 bases lying between them. The CDR3 is 14 amino acids. Germline V gene sequence: CDR1 MNHEY, CDR2 SMNVEV (reference sequence). CDR3: CASSLRAMNTEAFF. The DNA of the CDR3 is TGTGCCAGCAGCCTCCGAGCCATGAACACTGAAGCTTTCTTT.

This chain uses TRBV14 with TRBJ1-2, with 7 nucleotides matching TRBD1. The CDR3 runs to 14 residues. The V and J ends lost 1 base and 4 bases, in that order; junction bases with no gene match: 3. Per the germline V gene, CDR1 is SGHDN and CDR2 is FVKESK. The CDR3 here is CASSQVGQFYGYTF. The CDR3 nucleotides are TGTGCCAGCAGCCAAGTGGGACAGTTCTATGGCTACACCTTC.

The V and J genes are TRBV19 and TRBJ2-3, with 11 bases fitting TRBD2. The V segment lost 6 bases and the J segment 7 bases; nucleotides outside the gene matches: 15. This CDR3 has 17 amino acids. Germline CDR1 and CDR2: LNHDA and SQIVND (reference sequence). The CDR3 is CASSAPGLADSMNTQYF. The DNA of the CDR3 is TGTGCCAGTAGCGCTCCGGGACTAGCGGACTCCATGAATACGCAGTATTTT.

V and J are TRBV25-1 and TRBJ2-7; a weak D match, TRBD1 (6 bases). V lost 2 bases and J 2 bases, leaving 16 bases between the germline ends. This CDR3 comprises 16 residues. Germline CDR1 and CDR2: MGHDK and SYGVNS. CDR3 sequence: CASSEGLRGATYEQYF. CDR3 in DNA: TGTGCCAGCAGTGAAGGGCTCAGGGGCGCGACCTACGAGCAGTACTTC.

The chain recombines TRBV4-1 with TRBJ2-7; D is uncertain. Germline values: CDR1 MGHRA, CDR2 YSYEKL. CDR3 size: 12 residues. Trimming took off 3 bases at V and 2 bases at J, with 5 bases between the two ends. CDR3 protein: CASSHLPYEQYF. The CDR3 DNA sequence: TGCGCCAGCAGCCATCTCCCCTACGAGCAGTACTTC.

The chain carries TRBV29-1 and TRBJ2-1, with 10 bases aligning to TRBD2. V lost 4 bases, J lost 8 bases, and 11 bases stayed unmatched. The germline V gene has CDR1 SQVTM and CDR2 ANQGSEA. The length of the CDR3 is 15 residues. The CDR3 sequence: CSVAPPASGRDEQFF. In nucleotides, the CDR3 is TGCAGCGTTGCGCCTCCGGCTAGCGGGAGAGATGAGCAGTTCTTC.

The chain links TRBV30 to TRBJ2-5; perhaps TRBD1 as D (6 bases). V was cut by 2 bases and J by 2 bases, with 9 bases left in between. The CDR3 covers 13 residues. Germline assignment: CDR1 GTSNPN and CDR2 SVGIG (reference sequence). The CDR3 protein is CAWSMQGQETQYF. In DNA form, the CDR3 reads TGTGCCTGGAGTATGCAGGGGCAAGAGACCCAGTACTTC.